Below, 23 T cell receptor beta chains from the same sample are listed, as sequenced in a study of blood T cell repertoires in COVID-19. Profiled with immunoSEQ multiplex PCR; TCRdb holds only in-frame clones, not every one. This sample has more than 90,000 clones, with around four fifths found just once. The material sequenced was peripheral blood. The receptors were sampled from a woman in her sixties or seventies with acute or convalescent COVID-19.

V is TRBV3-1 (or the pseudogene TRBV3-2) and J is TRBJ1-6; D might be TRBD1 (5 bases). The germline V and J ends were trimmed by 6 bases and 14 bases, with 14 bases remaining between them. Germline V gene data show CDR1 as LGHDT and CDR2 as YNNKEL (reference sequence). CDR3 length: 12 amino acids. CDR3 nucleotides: TGTGCCAGCAGGGAAATTCGGGGGACCCTCCACTTT. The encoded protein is CASREIRGTLHF.

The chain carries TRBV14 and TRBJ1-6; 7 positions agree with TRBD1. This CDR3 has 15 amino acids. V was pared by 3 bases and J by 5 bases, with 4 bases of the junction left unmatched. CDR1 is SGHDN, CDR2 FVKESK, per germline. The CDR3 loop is CASSQGTADNSPLHF. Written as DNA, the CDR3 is TGTGCCAGCAGCCAGGGGACAGCCGATAATTCACCCCTCCACTTT.

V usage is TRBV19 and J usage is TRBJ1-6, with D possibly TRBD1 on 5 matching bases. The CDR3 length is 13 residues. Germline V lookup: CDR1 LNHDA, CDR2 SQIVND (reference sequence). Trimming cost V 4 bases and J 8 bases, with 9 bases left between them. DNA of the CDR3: TGTGCCAGTAGTACCGGGGGGGATTCACCCCTCCACTTT. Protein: CASSTGGDSPLHF.

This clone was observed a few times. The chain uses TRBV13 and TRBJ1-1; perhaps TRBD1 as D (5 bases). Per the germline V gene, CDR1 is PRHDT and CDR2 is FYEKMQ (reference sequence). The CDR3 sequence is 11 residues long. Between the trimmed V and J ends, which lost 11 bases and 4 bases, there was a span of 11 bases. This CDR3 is CAVGGTTEAFF. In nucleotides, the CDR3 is TGTGCCGTCGGGGGGACCACTGAAGCTTTCTTT.

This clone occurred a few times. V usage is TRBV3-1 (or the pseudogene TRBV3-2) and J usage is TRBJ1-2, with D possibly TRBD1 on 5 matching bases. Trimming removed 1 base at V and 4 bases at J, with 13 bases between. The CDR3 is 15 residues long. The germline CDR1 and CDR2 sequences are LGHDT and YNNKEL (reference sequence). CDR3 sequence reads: CASSQVGDWAYGYTF. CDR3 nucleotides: TGTGCCAGCAGCCAAGTCGGGGACTGGGCCTATGGCTACACCTTC.

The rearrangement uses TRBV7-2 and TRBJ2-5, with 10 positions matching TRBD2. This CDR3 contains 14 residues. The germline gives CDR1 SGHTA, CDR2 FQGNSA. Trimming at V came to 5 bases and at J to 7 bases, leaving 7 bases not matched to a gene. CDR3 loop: CASSHASSGRTQYF. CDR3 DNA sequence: TGTGCCAGCAGCCATGCGTCTAGCGGGAGGACCCAGTACTTC.

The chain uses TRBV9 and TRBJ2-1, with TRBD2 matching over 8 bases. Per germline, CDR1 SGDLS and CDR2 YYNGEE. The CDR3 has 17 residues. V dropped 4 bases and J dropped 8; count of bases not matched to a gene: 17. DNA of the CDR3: TGTGCCAGCAGCTCCGACTTTAGCGGGGCCAAAGAGGATGAGCAGTTCTTC. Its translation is CASSSDFSGAKEDEQFF.

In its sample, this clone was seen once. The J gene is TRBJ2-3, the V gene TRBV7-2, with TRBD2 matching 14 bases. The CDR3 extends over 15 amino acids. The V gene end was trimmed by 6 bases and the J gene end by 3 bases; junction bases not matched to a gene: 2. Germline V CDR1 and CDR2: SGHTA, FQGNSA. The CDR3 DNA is TGTGCCAGCAGTGGACTAGCGGGGGGAACAGATACGCAGTATTTT. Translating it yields CASSGLAGGTDTQYF. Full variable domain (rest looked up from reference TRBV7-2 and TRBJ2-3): GAGVSQSPSNKVTEKGKDVELRCDPISGHTALYWYRQSLGQGLEFLIYFQGNSAPDKSGLPSDRFSAERTGGSVSTLTIQRTQQEDSAVYLCASSGLAGGTDTQYFGPGTRLTVL.

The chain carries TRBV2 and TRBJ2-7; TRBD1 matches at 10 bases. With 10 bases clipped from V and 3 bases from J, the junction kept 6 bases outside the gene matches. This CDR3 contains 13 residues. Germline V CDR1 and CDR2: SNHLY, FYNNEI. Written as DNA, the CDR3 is TGTGCCACCCTTCGGGACAGGGGCTACGAGCAGTACTTC. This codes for CATLRDRGYEQYF.

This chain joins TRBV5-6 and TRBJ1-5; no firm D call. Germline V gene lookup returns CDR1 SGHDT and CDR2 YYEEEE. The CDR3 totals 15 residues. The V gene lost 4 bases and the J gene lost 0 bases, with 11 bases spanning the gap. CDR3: CASSDQAYSNQPQHF. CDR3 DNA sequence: TGTGCCAGCAGCGATCAGGCTTATAGCAATCAGCCCCAGCATTTT.

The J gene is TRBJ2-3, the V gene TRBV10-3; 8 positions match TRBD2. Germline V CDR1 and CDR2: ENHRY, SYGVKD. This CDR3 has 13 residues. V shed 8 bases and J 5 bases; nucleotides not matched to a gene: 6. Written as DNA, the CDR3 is TGTGCCATCCAAGCGGGAGAAGGAGATACGCAGTATTTT. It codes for CAIQAGEGDTQYF.

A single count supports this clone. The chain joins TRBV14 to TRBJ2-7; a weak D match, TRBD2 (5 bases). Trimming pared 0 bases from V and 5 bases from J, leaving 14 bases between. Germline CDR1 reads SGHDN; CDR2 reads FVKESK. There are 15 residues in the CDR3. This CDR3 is CASSQDVLQEDEQYF. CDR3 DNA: TGTGCCAGCAGCCAAGATGTTCTTCAGGAGGACGAGCAGTACTTC.

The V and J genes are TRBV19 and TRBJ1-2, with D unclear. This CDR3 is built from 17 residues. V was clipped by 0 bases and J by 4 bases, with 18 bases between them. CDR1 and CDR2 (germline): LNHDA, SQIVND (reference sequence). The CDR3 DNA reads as TGTGCCAGTAGTATAGAAATAGGAAGGGAGAGCGGCTATGGCTACACCTTC. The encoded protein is CASSIEIGRESGYGYTF.

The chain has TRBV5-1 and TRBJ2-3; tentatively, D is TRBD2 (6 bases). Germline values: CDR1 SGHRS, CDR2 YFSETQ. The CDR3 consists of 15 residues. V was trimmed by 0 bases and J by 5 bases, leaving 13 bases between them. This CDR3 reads CASSLGTTGEDTQYF. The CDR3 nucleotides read TGCGCCAGCAGCTTGGGGACTACCGGCGAAGATACGCAGTATTTT. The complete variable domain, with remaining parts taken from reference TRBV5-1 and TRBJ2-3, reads KAGVTQTPRYLIKTRGQQVTLSCSPISGHRSVSWYQQTPGQGLQFLFEYFSETQRNKGNFPGRFSGRQFSNSRSEMNVSTLELGDSALYLCASSLGTTGEDTQYFGPGTRLTVL.

The CDR3 loop is CASRPLAGNQPQHF. The DNA for the CDR3 is TGTGCCAGCAGACCATTAGCGGGCAATCAGCCCCAGCATTTT. The V gene is TRBV27, the J gene TRBJ1-5; D unclear. The V gene's germline CDR1 is MNHEY and CDR2 SMNVEV (reference sequence). CDR3 length: 14 residues. The V end lost 6 bases, the J end lost 2 bases, and 11 bases lay between the germline ends.

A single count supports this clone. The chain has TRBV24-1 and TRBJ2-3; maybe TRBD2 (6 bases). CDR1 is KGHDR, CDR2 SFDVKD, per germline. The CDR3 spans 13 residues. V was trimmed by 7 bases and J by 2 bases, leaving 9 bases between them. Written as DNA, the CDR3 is TGTGCCACCAGCGGGGGATCCACAGATACGCAGTATTTT. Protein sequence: CATSGGSTDTQYF.

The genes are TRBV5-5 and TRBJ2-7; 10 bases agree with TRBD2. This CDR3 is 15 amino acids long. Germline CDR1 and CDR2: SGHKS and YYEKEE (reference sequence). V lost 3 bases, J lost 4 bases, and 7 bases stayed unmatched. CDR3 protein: CASSSLAGEQYEQYF. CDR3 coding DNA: TGTGCCAGCAGCTCTCTAGCGGGAGAGCAATACGAGCAGTACTTC.

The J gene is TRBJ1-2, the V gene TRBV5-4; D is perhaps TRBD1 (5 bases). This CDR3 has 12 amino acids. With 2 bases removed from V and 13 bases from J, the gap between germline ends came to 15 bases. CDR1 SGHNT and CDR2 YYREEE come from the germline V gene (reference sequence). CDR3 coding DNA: TGTGCCAGCAGCTTAAGGATAGGGGAGGGCACCTTC. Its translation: CASSLRIGEGTF.

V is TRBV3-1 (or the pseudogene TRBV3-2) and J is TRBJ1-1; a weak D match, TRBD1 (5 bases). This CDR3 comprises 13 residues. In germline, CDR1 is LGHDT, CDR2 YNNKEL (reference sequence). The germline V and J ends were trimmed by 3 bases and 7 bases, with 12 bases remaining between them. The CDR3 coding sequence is TGTGCCAGCAGCCAGCCCCAGGGTAATGAAGCTTTCTTT. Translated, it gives CASSQPQGNEAFF.

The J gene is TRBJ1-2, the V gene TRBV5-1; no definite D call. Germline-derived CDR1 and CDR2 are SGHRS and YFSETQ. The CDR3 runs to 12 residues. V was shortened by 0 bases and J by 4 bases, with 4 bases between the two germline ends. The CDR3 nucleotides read TGCGCCAGCAGCTTGGACGGCTATGGCTACACCTTC. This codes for CASSLDGYGYTF.

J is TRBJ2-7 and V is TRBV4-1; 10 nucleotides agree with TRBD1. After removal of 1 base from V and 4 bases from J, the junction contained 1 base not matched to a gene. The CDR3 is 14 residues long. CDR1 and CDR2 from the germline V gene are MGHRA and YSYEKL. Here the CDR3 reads CASSQGDRGYEQYF. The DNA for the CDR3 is TGCGCCAGCAGCCAAGGGGACAGGGGATACGAGCAGTACTTC.

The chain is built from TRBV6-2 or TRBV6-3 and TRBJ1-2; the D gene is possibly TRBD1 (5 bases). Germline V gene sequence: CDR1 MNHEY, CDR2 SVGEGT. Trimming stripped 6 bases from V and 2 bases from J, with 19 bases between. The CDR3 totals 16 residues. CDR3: CASSTDRRHNNYGYTF. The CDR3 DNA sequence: TGTGCCAGCAGCACCGACAGAAGACATAACAACTATGGCTACACCTTC.

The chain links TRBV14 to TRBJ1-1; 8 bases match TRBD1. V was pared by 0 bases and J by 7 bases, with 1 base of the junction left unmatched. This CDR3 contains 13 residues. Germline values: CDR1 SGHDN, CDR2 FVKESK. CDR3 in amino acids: CASSQEQGGEAFF. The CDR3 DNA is TGTGCCAGCAGCCAAGAACAGGGGGGTGAAGCTTTCTTT.